Presented here are 22 T cell receptor beta chains from one specimen sequenced in a study of post-analysis software for immune sequencing data. Whole-study results and caveats: There were several TRBV segments more frequent in patients than controls, and TRBV5-6, TRBV5-1 and TRBV20-1 were among them.

TCR beta cDNA libraries included unique molecular identifiers. TCRdb re-derived calls from the PCR reads in MiXCR, one entry per CDR3 protein. The profile shows about 770,000 distinct CDR3 sequences, under 60% of them singletons. These receptors have no known antigen. Sequenced material: blood. The source is a girl aged 10 to 17 with multiple sclerosis.

The rearrangement uses TRBV10-3 and TRBJ1-4; 7 bases fit TRBD1. The CDR3 extends over 16 amino acids. Germline V lookup: CDR1 ENHRY, CDR2 SYGVKD. Trimming at V came to 4 bases and at J to 3 bases, leaving 8 bases not matched to a gene. The chain's CDR3 is CAISASDREPNEKLFF. In DNA, the CDR3 is TGTGCCATCAGTGCAAGTGACAGGGAACCTAATGAAAAACTGTTTTTT.

This clonotype was seen a handful of times. The chain joins TRBV18 to TRBJ1-2, with D perhaps matching TRBD1 (5 bases). Per the germline V gene, CDR1 is KGHSH and CDR2 is LQKENI. The CDR3 runs 15 residues. V was trimmed by 0 bases and J by 6 bases, leaving 14 bases between them. The DNA for the CDR3 is TGTGCCAGCTCACCACCGGGGGAAGGGAGGAATGGCTACACCTTC. Translating gives CASSPPGEGRNGYTF.

This clonotype was counted ten times or more. The chain is built from TRBV11-2 and TRBJ2-7; no reliable D call. The germline gives CDR1 SGHAT, CDR2 FQNNGV. V lost 2 bases and J lost 3, with 11 bases in between. The CDR3 loop spans 14 amino acids. The CDR3 reads CASSLRPLLYEQYF. CDR3 DNA: TGTGCCAGCAGCTTACGCCCCCTACTCTACGAGCAGTACTTC.

The chain uses TRBV5-4 and TRBJ2-7, with a tentative D call TRBD2 (5 bases). The CDR3 has 14 amino acids. V dropped 0 bases and J dropped 2 bases, with 9 bases sitting between them. From germline, CDR1 is SGHNT and CDR2 YYREEE (reference sequence). CDR3: CASSLGSVAYEQYF. For the CDR3, the DNA is TGTGCCAGCAGCTTGGGTAGCGTGGCCTACGAGCAGTACTTC.

The chain joins TRBV9 to TRBJ2-1, with TRBD2 matching 15 bases. V shed 3 bases, J shed 7 bases, and the junction held 5 bases outside the gene matches. CDR1 is SGDLS, CDR2 YYNGEE, per germline. The CDR3 extends over 16 amino acids. The CDR3 DNA follows: TGTGCCAGCAGCGCCGTCGGACTAGCGGGAGGGAATGAGCAGTTCTTC. Protein sequence: CASSAVGLAGGNEQFF.

This clonotype was counted between two and nine times. The chain joins TRBV9 to TRBJ2-6; unclear D gene. Trimming took off 0 bases at V and 1 base at J, with 11 bases between the two ends. CDR1 SGDLS and CDR2 YYNGEE come from the germline V gene. CDR3 size: 17 residues. CDR3 coding DNA: TGTGCCAGCAGCGTAGCTTCGAGGCGGTCTGGGGCCAACGTCCTGACTTTC. It yields the protein CASSVASRRSGANVLTF.

V usage is TRBV12-3 or TRBV12-4 and J usage is TRBJ1-2, with D uncertain. V was trimmed by 7 bases and J by 3 bases, leaving 12 bases between them. This CDR3 is built from 13 residues. CDR3 in amino acids: CASTMGGDYGYTF. As DNA, the CDR3 is TGTGCCAGCACCATGGGTGGGGACTATGGCTACACCTTC.

The chain has TRBV7-2 and TRBJ1-2, with D possibly matching TRBD1 (5 bases). Germline CDR1 is SGHTA and CDR2 is FQGNSA. Trimming cost V 7 bases and J 4 bases, with 16 bases left between them. The CDR3 runs 14 residues. The CDR3 coding sequence is TGTGCCAGCATAGCGGGGGGGAAAGGCTATGGCTACACCTTC. This codes for CASIAGGKGYGYTF. The full variable domain, rest sourced from reference TRBV7-2 and TRBJ1-2, is GAGVSQSPSNKVTEKGKDVELRCDPISGHTALYWYRQSLGQGLEFLIYFQGNSAPDKSGLPSDRFSAERTGGSVSTLTIQRTQQEDSAVYLCASIAGGKGYGYTFGSGTRLTVV.

The chain uses TRBV30 and TRBJ2-3; 8 positions agree with TRBD2. CDR3 length: 14 amino acids. CDR1 is GTSNPN, CDR2 SVGIG, per germline (reference sequence). The V gene end was trimmed by 4 bases and the J gene end by 2 bases; junction bases not matched to a gene: 5. CDR3 loop: CAWISAGDTDTQYF. In nucleotides, the CDR3 is TGTGCCTGGATATCAGCGGGGGACACAGATACGCAGTATTTT.

For this clonotype: One base away lies a much larger clone, so this may be a sequencing read error. V is TRBV7-8 and J is TRBJ2-1, with no clear D. The CDR3 has 19 amino acids. The V and J ends lost 2 bases and 5 bases respectively, with 25 bases between them. Germline V gene sequence: CDR1 SGHVS, CDR2 FQNEAQ. The CDR3 nucleotides are TGTGCCAGCAGCTTAAGTCGAGACAAGGCACTCCACGGCCACAATGAGCAGTTCTTC. It yields the protein CASSLSRDKALHGHNEQFF.

The V and J genes are TRBV24-1 and TRBJ2-1, with D possibly called TRBD1 or TRBD2 (5 bases each). Trimming cost V 0 bases and J 4 bases, with 9 bases left between them. CDR3 length: 15 residues. The V gene's germline CDR1 is KGHDR and CDR2 SFDVKD. The CDR3 bases are TGTGCCACCAGTGATTTGCGGGACGCGTACAATGAGCAGTTCTTC. It translates to CATSDLRDAYNEQFF.

The chain has TRBV7-2 and TRBJ2-1, with D possibly matching TRBD1 (6 bases). CDR1 and CDR2 (germline): SGHTA, FQGNSA. The CDR3 sequence is 14 residues long. The V end was cut by 5 bases, the J end by 6 bases, with 14 bases between. The CDR3 loop is CASSHQGIINEQFF. CDR3 nucleotide sequence: TGTGCCAGCAGCCATCAGGGGATAATCAATGAGCAGTTCTTC.

This clonotype has more than one count but fewer than ten. The J gene is TRBJ2-5, the V gene TRBV6-5; maybe TRBD2 (5 bases). Deletions cut 6 bases from V and 3 bases from J, with 14 bases between. The CDR3 extends over 14 amino acids. Germline CDR1 reads MNHEY; CDR2 reads SVGAGI. DNA for the CDR3: TGTGCCAGCAGCTTGGGGAGTCAGAAAGAGACCCAGTACTTC. Amino acids: CASSLGSQKETQYF.

The CDR3 protein is CAARDRFCSGYTF. In DNA form, the CDR3 reads TGTGCCGCAAGGGACAGATTTTGTTCTGGCTACACCTTC. The V call is TRBV6-1, the J call TRBJ1-2, with 7 bases lining up with TRBD1. The CDR3 extends over 13 amino acids. Germline V gene data show CDR1 as MNHNS and CDR2 as SASEGT. The ends lost 11 bases at V and 7 bases at J; junction bases unmatched: 13.

The genes are TRBV12-3 or TRBV12-4 and TRBJ2-3, with 8 nucleotides matching TRBD2. The CDR3 contains 15 residues. The V and J ends lost 6 bases and 0 bases, in that order; junction bases with no gene match: 5. The CDR3 coding sequence is TGTGCCAGCAGAGCCGGGGGGGGTAGCACAGATACGCAGTATTTT. Translation: CASRAGGGSTDTQYF.

The rearrangement joins TRBV20-1 to TRBJ2-7; D possibly uses TRBD1 or TRBD2 (6 bases each). The CDR3 spans 13 residues. CDR1 and CDR2 from the germline V gene are DFQATT and SNEGSKA (reference sequence). The V and J ends lost 2 bases and 4 bases respectively, with 12 bases between them. CDR3 protein: CSARRGGGYEQYF. The CDR3 nucleotides read TGCAGTGCTAGACGAGGGGGAGGATACGAGCAGTACTTC.

In DNA, the CDR3 is TGTGCCGGCGCGACAGGGCGTGGGGGCTACACCTTC. Protein: CAGATGRGGYTF. The chain recombines TRBV12-3 or TRBV12-4 with TRBJ1-2, with 7 bases aligning to TRBD1. Trimming removed 11 bases from V and 8 bases from J; junction bases left unmatched: 11. There are 12 residues in the CDR3.

The CDR3 protein is CSVEERQGNEQFF. The CDR3 bases are TGCAGCGTTGAAGAGAGGCAGGGCAATGAGCAGTTCTTC. The rearrangement links TRBV29-1 to TRBJ2-1; possible D gene TRBD1, 5 bases. The germline V and J ends were trimmed by 0 bases and 6 bases, with 9 bases remaining between them. This CDR3 is built from 13 residues. From germline, CDR1 is SQVTM and CDR2 ANQGSEA.

The chain combines TRBV13 with TRBJ1-2, with D maybe TRBD1 (6 bases). V was shortened by 3 bases and J by 6 bases, with 17 bases between the two germline ends. This CDR3 is 15 amino acids long. From germline, CDR1 is PRHDT and CDR2 FYEKMQ (reference sequence). The DNA for the CDR3 is TGTGCCAGCAGCTTGGGACAAGGGGGGGCTAATGGCTACACCTTC. Translation: CASSLGQGGANGYTF.

This clonotype was recorded a few times. The V call is TRBV5-1, the J call TRBJ2-7; D may be TRBD1 (5 bases). This CDR3 has 15 amino acids. V was clipped by 0 bases and J by 3 bases, with 13 bases between them. CDR1 and CDR2 from the germline V gene are SGHRS and YFSETQ. The CDR3 loop reads CASSLDGADHYEQYF. CDR3 DNA sequence: TGCGCCAGCAGCTTGGATGGGGCCGACCACTACGAGCAGTACTTC.

The rearrangement joins TRBV7-2 to TRBJ2-3; D is unresolved. The V and J ends lost 4 bases and 0 bases respectively, with 17 bases between them. The germline V gene encodes CDR1 SGHTA and CDR2 FQGNSA. The CDR3 is 17 amino acids. CDR3: CASSSPQAERSTDTQYF. CDR3 sequence (DNA): TGTGCCAGCAGCTCCCCCCAGGCCGAGCGTAGCACAGATACGCAGTATTTT.

V is TRBV27 and J is TRBJ2-7; no firm D call. Trimming removed 6 bases at V and 4 bases at J, with 16 bases between. Germline loops: CDR1 MNHEY, CDR2 SMNVEV (reference sequence). The CDR3 has 14 amino acids. The DNA for the CDR3 is TGTGCCAGCAGACTATCCATTCATTCATACGAGCAGTACTTC. Its protein is CASRLSIHSYEQYF.